Listed here are 14 T cell receptor beta chains from one sample, sequenced in a study of shared clonotypes between healthy human individuals. Measured with immunoSEQ multiplex PCR; TCRdb has only the in-frame clones, and not every one. The sample has roughly 2,500,000 clones, 93% seen once; the top ten hold 0.36%. The sample taken for sequencing was naive CD4+ T cells from PBMCs. Specified subset: CD45RA+ positively selected. Every receptor here comes from a man aged 18 to 29 in good health. Some clones in this sample may be carry-over from other donors' samples.

The J gene is TRBJ1-5, the V gene TRBV7-2; perhaps TRBD1 as D (5 bases). The CDR3 contains 13 residues. CDR1 and CDR2 from the germline V gene are SGHTA and FQGNSA. Trimming removed 5 bases at V and 6 bases at J, with 11 bases between. This chain's CDR3 is CASSTGAGQPQHF. CDR3 sequence (DNA): TGTGCCAGCAGCACTGGGGCGGGTCAGCCCCAGCATTTT.

V usage is TRBV5-4 and J usage is TRBJ2-5; D perhaps matches TRBD2 (7 bases). V was shortened by 4 bases and J by 5 bases, with 12 bases between the two germline ends. Germline V gene lookup returns CDR1 SGHNT and CDR2 YYREEE (reference sequence). The CDR3 runs to 13 residues. Here the CDR3 reads CASSEGGRETQYF. CDR3 coding DNA: TGTGCCAGCAGCGAGGGGGGGAGGGAGACCCAGTACTTC.

The rearrangement joins TRBV9 to TRBJ1-5, with a possible D match to TRBD1 (5 bases). Trimming stripped 2 bases from V and 9 bases from J, with 15 bases between. This CDR3 has 14 amino acids. The germline V gene encodes CDR1 SGDLS and CDR2 YYNGEE. The CDR3 region is CASSVQGGLGPQHF. DNA for the CDR3: TGTGCCAGCAGCGTTCAGGGAGGTTTAGGGCCCCAGCATTTT.

This chain uses TRBV5-5 with TRBJ2-7; D tentatively fits TRBD1 or TRBD2 (5 bases each). Trimming stripped 0 bases from V and 6 bases from J, with 22 bases between. The CDR3 runs to 17 residues. CDR1 and CDR2 (germline): SGHKS, YYEKEE (reference sequence). CDR3 protein: CASSLDGATTRGLEQYF. The CDR3 DNA is TGTGCCAGCAGCTTGGATGGGGCTACAACCCGTGGACTCGAGCAGTACTTC.

This rearrangement joins TRBV28 to TRBJ1-1; weak D call: TRBD1 (5 bases). CDR1 is MDHEN and CDR2 is SYDVKM in the germline V gene. The CDR3 spans 14 residues. Trimming took off 4 bases at V and 13 bases at J, with 22 bases between the two ends. CDR3 region: CASSSYRDAPGGFF. CDR3 DNA sequence: TGTGCCAGCAGTTCCTATCGGGACGCCCCCGGGGGTTTCTTT.

This chain uses TRBV15 with TRBJ2-5; the match to TRBD1 covers 9 bases. Germline CDR1 LNHNV, CDR2 YYDKDF (reference sequence). The junction had 12 bases not matched to a gene; V was cut back by 0 bases and J by 4 bases. This CDR3 spans 18 amino acids. This chain's CDR3 is CATSRDPTGGYVVETQYF. The DNA of the CDR3 is TGTGCCACCAGCAGAGATCCGACAGGGGGTTACGTAGTAGAGACCCAGTACTTC.

J is TRBJ1-4 and V is TRBV5-5; D ambiguous. CDR1 SGHKS and CDR2 YYEKEE come from the germline V gene (reference sequence). The CDR3 covers 14 residues. V was clipped by 3 bases and J by 8 bases, with 14 bases between them. CDR3: CASSSAQVWEKLFF. The DNA of the CDR3 is TGTGCCAGCAGCTCCGCCCAGGTTTGGGAAAAACTGTTTTTT.

The rearrangement links TRBV7-9 to TRBJ1-1, with 9 bases lining up with TRBD1. The germline V gene encodes CDR1 SEHNR and CDR2 FQNEAQ (reference sequence). The CDR3 consists of 16 residues. V trimming: 0 bases; J trimming: 1 base; junction bases outside the gene matches: 3. The CDR3 sequence: CASSLAGQGKNTEAFF. The DNA for the CDR3 is TGTGCCAGCAGCTTAGCCGGACAGGGGAAGAACACTGAAGCTTTCTTT.

This clone was picked up one time. This chain links TRBV4-1 with TRBJ2-1; TRBD1 aligns across 7 bases. The trim removed 3 bases at V and 9 bases at J, leaving 17 bases unmatched. The CDR3 contains 17 residues. CDR1 and CDR2 from the germline V gene are MGHRA and YSYEKL. The CDR3 nucleotides are TGCGCCAGCAGCCACATGAAACAGGGGCCCCCCGTTTCTGAGCAGTTCTTC. Protein: CASSHMKQGPPVSEQFF.

The rearrangement joins TRBV28 to TRBJ2-5; maybe TRBD1 (5 bases). CDR1 and CDR2 (germline): MDHEN, SYDVKM. The CDR3 totals 14 residues. Between the trimmed V and J ends, which lost 6 bases and 1 base, there was a span of 12 bases. CDR3 loop: CASRLGVFQETQYF. CDR3 DNA sequence: TGTGCCAGCAGGTTAGGGGTATTCCAAGAGACCCAGTACTTC.

The CDR3 protein is CASSDGWVAKNIQYF. CDR3 nucleotide sequence: TGTGCCAGCAGCGATGGGTGGGTGGCCAAAAACATTCAGTACTTC. This sequence joins TRBV11-2 and TRBJ2-4; D is unresolved. Trimming stripped 5 bases from V and 1 base from J, with 12 bases between. The length of the CDR3 is 15 residues. Per the germline V gene, CDR1 is SGHAT and CDR2 is FQNNGV.

A note on this clone: One junction end disagrees with the germline gene, perhaps due to a read error. The V gene is TRBV4-3, the J gene TRBJ2-1; 13 nucleotides line up with TRBD2. The CDR3 sequence is 14 residues long. The germline V gene encodes CDR1 LGHNA and CDR2 YSLEER. In DNA form, the CDR3 reads TGCGCCAGCAGCCAAGAAGCGACTAGCGGGAGGACGGTCTTC. Its protein is CASSQEATSGRTVF.

With regard to this clone: This same CDR3 is encoded by further DNA sequences in the sample. The gene calls are TRBV7-3 and TRBJ2-1; 10 bases are shared with TRBD2. This CDR3 comprises 15 residues. With 3 bases clipped from V and 6 bases from J, the junction kept 5 bases outside the gene matches. From germline, CDR1 is SGHTA and CDR2 FQGTGA. The CDR3 is CASSFGLAGGNEQFF. The CDR3 nucleotides are TGTGCCAGCAGCTTTGGGTTAGCGGGAGGCAATGAGCAGTTCTTC.

Worth noting for this clone: The identical CDR3 is also encoded by other nucleotide sequences in the sample. The chain combines TRBV11-2 with TRBJ2-7, with TRBD2 identical over 13 bases. CDR1 and CDR2 (germline): SGHAT, FQNNGV. Unmatched junction bases numbered 7, after V lost 6 bases and J lost 5 bases. The CDR3 contains 15 residues. In DNA form, the CDR3 reads TGTGCCAGCAGACCACCGGGACTAGCGGGGAACGAGCAGTACTTC. Translating gives CASRPPGLAGNEQYF.